Listed below are T cell receptor beta chains from one sample, sequenced in a study of spatial heterogeneity in lung cancer. TCRdb passed the 5' RACE reads through MiXCR, listing each CDR3 protein once. The sample has under 15,000 distinct CDR3 sequences, 13% to 15% seen once. Here the sequenced sample was PBMCs, taken at surgery. These receptors came from a male donor with early-stage non-small cell lung cancer. Each CDR3 is given with its conserved first and last residue. Each record gives: CDR3 DNA, CDR3 protein, D gene, V gene, clone size, J gene. The D gene is left open where the match is weak. Expanded clones get a size class; other rows say once, few or many, or leave the size out.

DNA: TGTGCCATCAGTACTTCCGGGACAGGGATTTACAATGAGCAGTTCTTC
CDR3: CAISTSGTGIYNEQFF
D: TRBD1
V: TRBV10-3
size: many
J: TRBJ2-1

DNA: TGTGCCAGCTCACCTAGACAGGGGGCGGAATTGAACACTGAAGCTTTCTTT
CDR3: CASSPRQGAELNTEAFF
D: TRBD1
V: TRBV18
size: many
J: TRBJ1-1

DNA: TGTGCCAGCAGTTTAACAGTGAATCAGCCCCAGCATTTT
CDR3: CASSLTVNQPQHF
D: NA
V: TRBV12-3/TRBV12-4
size: NA
J: TRBJ1-5

DNA: TGTGCCAGCAGCCCGGGACAGGGCTTCCACGAGCAGTACTTC
CDR3: CASSPGQGFHEQYF
D: TRBD1
V: TRBV12-3/TRBV12-4
size: NA
J: TRBJ2-7

DNA: TGCAGCGTTGGAGGCGGGTACAATGAGCAGTTCTTC
CDR3: CSVGGGYNEQFF
D: NA
V: TRBV29-1
size: NA
J: TRBJ2-1

DNA: TGTGCCAGCAGCCCAGCGAAGGACAGCGACACCGGGGAGCTGTTTTTT
CDR3: CASSPAKDSDTGELFF
D: NA
V: TRBV7-2
size: NA
J: TRBJ2-2

DNA: TGTGCCAGCAGATTAGGCGGGGGCTCCTACGAGCAGTACTTC
CDR3: CASRLGGGSYEQYF
D: TRBD2
V: TRBV14
size: few
J: TRBJ2-7

DNA: TGTGCCAGCAGCCTGGGATCTCGCTTCTATAATTCACCCCTCCACTTT
CDR3: CASSLGSRFYNSPLHF
D: NA
V: TRBV7-9
size: medium-sized
J: TRBJ1-6

DNA: TGTGCCAGCAGCGTAAACTATGGCTACACCTTC
CDR3: CASSVNYGYTF
D: NA
V: TRBV28
size: NA
J: TRBJ1-2

DNA: TGCAGTGCTAGAGATTGGAAAGGCTTCTATGGCTACACCTTC
CDR3: CSARDWKGFYGYTF
D: NA
V: TRBV20-1
size: few
J: TRBJ1-2

DNA: TGTGCCAGCAGCTTGGGACAGGGGGCAGTCCACGAGCAGTACTTC
CDR3: CASSLGQGAVHEQYF
D: TRBD1
V: TRBV7-9
size: few
J: TRBJ2-7

DNA: TGCGCCAGCAGCTTGGATCTAGCGGGGAGGCCAGATACGCAGTATTTT
CDR3: CASSLDLAGRPDTQYF
D: TRBD2
V: TRBV5-1
size: many
J: TRBJ2-3

DNA: TGTGCCAGCAGCTTAGCCCGGAACACTGAAGCTTTCTTT
CDR3: CASSLARNTEAFF
D: NA
V: TRBV5-4
size: NA
J: TRBJ1-1

DNA: TGCAGTGCTAGGACCGGGAATGCGGGTCAGCCCCAGCATTTT
CDR3: CSARTGNAGQPQHF
D: NA
V: TRBV20-1
size: many
J: TRBJ1-5

DNA: TGTGCCAGCAGTGTTCCGGACAGGGGGGAGACCCAGTACTTC
CDR3: CASSVPDRGETQYF
D: TRBD1
V: TRBV28
size: medium-sized
J: TRBJ2-5

DNA: TGTGCCAGCAGTTTATCCGTCGGGAATCAGCCCCAGCATTTT
CDR3: CASSLSVGNQPQHF
D: NA
V: TRBV28
size: few
J: TRBJ1-5

DNA: TGCGCCAGCAGCGACCCCGGAACAGGGGGTGATTCACCCCTCCACTTT
CDR3: CASSDPGTGGDSPLHF
D: TRBD1
V: TRBV5-1
size: NA
J: TRBJ1-6

DNA: TGTGCCAGCAGCTTTATTAGCGGGGGCCTTCCCCCCACAGATACGCAGTATTTT
CDR3: CASSFISGGLPPTDTQYF
D: TRBD2
V: TRBV7-8
size: NA
J: TRBJ2-3

DNA: TGTGCCAGCAGTGAGCCCGGTGAGCAGTTCTTC
CDR3: CASSEPGEQFF
D: NA
V: TRBV2
size: many
J: TRBJ2-1

DNA: TGTGCCAGCAGCCCCCGCCGGGACACTTACACCGGGGAGCTGTTTTTT
CDR3: CASSPRRDTYTGELFF
D: NA
V: TRBV5-5
size: medium-sized
J: TRBJ2-2

DNA: TGTGCCACCAGTGATCCCCGCCAGACTCAGCCCCAGCATTTT
CDR3: CATSDPRQTQPQHF
D: NA
V: TRBV24-1
size: many
J: TRBJ1-5

DNA: TGCAGCGTTGAAGGGTTGGGGCCTGATAACTATGGCTACACCTTC
CDR3: CSVEGLGPDNYGYTF
D: NA
V: TRBV29-1
size: few
J: TRBJ1-2

DNA: TGTGCCAGCAGTTCCTCGGACAGGGCCCAGGGCTACACCTTC
CDR3: CASSSSDRAQGYTF
D: TRBD1
V: TRBV27
size: NA
J: TRBJ1-2

DNA: TGTGCCAGCAGCCCTGCTAGCGGGGGGCCTCATGATACGCAGTATTTT
CDR3: CASSPASGGPHDTQYF
D: TRBD2
V: TRBV7-9
size: few
J: TRBJ2-3

DNA: TGCAGTGCGAGGACAGGCGGGAATGAAAAACTGTTTTTT
CDR3: CSARTGGNEKLFF
D: TRBD1
V: TRBV20-1
size: many
J: TRBJ1-4

DNA: TGCGCCAGCAGCCAGGAAACTTCGGGACACCTGAACAATGAGCAGTTCTTC
CDR3: CASSQETSGHLNNEQFF
D: NA
V: TRBV4-3
size: large
J: TRBJ2-1

DNA: TGCAGTGCTAGAGGCGGCAGAGGGACTGAAGCTTTCTTT
CDR3: CSARGGRGTEAFF
D: NA
V: TRBV20-1
size: many
J: TRBJ1-1

DNA: TGTGCCAGCAGCCTAGCGGGGGAGCTGTTTTTT
CDR3: CASSLAGELFF
D: NA
V: TRBV28
size: NA
J: TRBJ2-2

DNA: TGTGCCAGCAGCCAAGCTTCCTATGAGCAGTTCTTC
CDR3: CASSQASYEQFF
D: NA
V: TRBV4-2
size: NA
J: TRBJ2-1

DNA: TGCAGTGCCACAGTCCCCCGACCCGCCTACGAGCAGTACTTC
CDR3: CSATVPRPAYEQYF
D: NA
V: TRBV20-1
size: few
J: TRBJ2-7

DNA: TGTGCCAGCCCCTTGTGGGGGACTAATGAAAAACTGTTTTTT
CDR3: CASPLWGTNEKLFF
D: NA
V: TRBV12-3/TRBV12-4
size: few
J: TRBJ1-4

DNA: TGTGCCAGCAGTTCCGGGACAGGGAATTGGTTTGCAGATACGCAGTATTTT
CDR3: CASSSGTGNWFADTQYF
D: TRBD1
V: TRBV28
size: many
J: TRBJ2-3

DNA: TGCGCCAGCCAGAGAGGCCGGGACAGGAGAACTGGCTACACCTTC
CDR3: CASQRGRDRRTGYTF
D: TRBD1
V: TRBV10-2
size: many
J: TRBJ1-2

DNA: TGTGCCAGCTCAAGGGATTCGAACACCGGGGAGCTGTTTTTT
CDR3: CASSRDSNTGELFF
D: NA
V: TRBV25-1
size: NA
J: TRBJ2-2

DNA: TGCGCCAGCAGCCGGGACCGGAACACTGAAGCTTTCTTT
CDR3: CASSRDRNTEAFF
D: NA
V: TRBV4-3
size: NA
J: TRBJ1-1

DNA: TGTGCCAGCAGCGGAAACACAGGGTTAGAGCCCCAGCATTTT
CDR3: CASSGNTGLEPQHF
D: NA
V: TRBV9
size: NA
J: TRBJ1-5

DNA: TGTGCCAGCAGCCCCGAGGACAGACTCTTCTACTTC
CDR3: CASSPEDRLFYF
D: NA
V: TRBV7-9
size: many
J: TRBJ2-7

DNA: TGTGCCAGCAGTGAATCAGGATCTCAAGGGCTGCCCCAGCATTTT
CDR3: CASSESGSQGLPQHF
D: NA
V: TRBV6-1
size: few
J: TRBJ1-5

DNA: TGTGCCAGCAGCTTATCCCAGGTTTACACTGAAGCTTTCTTT
CDR3: CASSLSQVYTEAFF
D: NA
V: TRBV7-9
size: many
J: TRBJ1-1

DNA: TGCAGTGCATCGACCATGAGGGGACTAGCGGCAGATACGCAGTATTTT
CDR3: CSASTMRGLAADTQYF
D: TRBD2
V: TRBV20-1
size: NA
J: TRBJ2-3

DNA: TGTGCCAGCAGCTTAGGGCAGGGGGCCCACGAGCAGTACTTC
CDR3: CASSLGQGAHEQYF
D: TRBD1
V: TRBV11-2
size: many
J: TRBJ2-7

DNA: TGTGCCAGCAGTTACGAGGGACAAAACACCGGGGAGCTGTTTTTT
CDR3: CASSYEGQNTGELFF
D: NA
V: TRBV6-5
size: few
J: TRBJ2-2

DNA: TGTGCCAGCAGCTTGGGCGGGGACAGCACCGGGGAGCTGTTTTTT
CDR3: CASSLGGDSTGELFF
D: NA
V: TRBV11-3
size: NA
J: TRBJ2-2

DNA: TGTGCCAGCAGCCAAGGACGGGGTACCCAGCATTTT
CDR3: CASSQGRGTQHF
D: NA
V: TRBV3-1
size: many
J: TRBJ1-5

DNA: TGCGCCAGCAGCTTGGGGGACAGGGGCGAGCAGTACTTC
CDR3: CASSLGDRGEQYF
D: TRBD1
V: TRBV5-1
size: many
J: TRBJ2-7

DNA: TGTGCCAGCAGTTACCGGGGGTTGACTGGGGCCAACGTCCTGACTTTC
CDR3: CASSYRGLTGANVLTF
D: NA
V: TRBV6-2/TRBV6-3
size: few
J: TRBJ2-6

DNA: TGTGCCAGCAGCTTAAGGTCCGGGGACCTACCATACAATGAGCAGTTCTTC
CDR3: CASSLRSGDLPYNEQFF
D: NA
V: TRBV11-2
size: NA
J: TRBJ2-1

DNA: TGTGCCAGCAGTGAATCAGGGGCCGGCTACAATGAGCAGTTCTTC
CDR3: CASSESGAGYNEQFF
D: NA
V: TRBV25-1
size: few
J: TRBJ2-1

DNA: TGTGCCAGCAGTCCAATGCCGCCCTACGAGCAGTACTTC
CDR3: CASSPMPPYEQYF
D: NA
V: TRBV28
size: many
J: TRBJ2-7

DNA: TGCAGCGTTGAAGATGATAAGGGGGATAGCTACGAGCAGTACTTC
CDR3: CSVEDDKGDSYEQYF
D: NA
V: TRBV29-1
size: NA
J: TRBJ2-7